This T cell receptor (beta chain) was retrieved from a study of blood T cell repertoires in COVID-19. The wider study: Collection of acute and convalescent COVID-19 samples took place in the United States, Italy and Spain. Sources were T cells, B-cell-depleted T cells, or PBMCs; the material itself was cDNA or gDNA.

With V trimmed by 8 bases and J by 0 bases, 6 bases remained unmatched. The V gene's germline CDR1 is SNHLY and CDR2 FYNNEI. The length of the CDR3 is 14 residues. Original data processing: Amplification with reference gene primers provided the estimates of nucleated cell counts. Method: immunoSEQ multiplex PCR; TCRdb's copy keeps in-frame clones and lacks some. That table gives V, J and clone size, and the DNA gave D and trimming. The data contain some 180,000 clones, 87% of them singletons. This clonotype originated in a man between 60 and 70 years old with active or convalescent COVID-19. The chain has TRBV2 and TRBJ1-1, with 7 bases that match TRBD1. The sequencing sample was made of peripheral blood. CDR3 in amino acids: CASFADRMNTEAFF. In DNA, the CDR3 is TGTGCCAGCTTCGCGGACAGGATGAACACTGAAGCTTTCTTT.